This passage covers 30 T cell receptor beta chains from one sample sequenced in a study of spatial heterogeneity in lung cancer. Time point in this sample: blood at routine non-recurrence follow-up after resection. Via MiXCR, TCRdb re-called the 5' RACE reads, giving one row per CDR3 protein. The data contain 110,000 or so distinct CDR3 sequences, 10% to 14% of them singletons. The sample here was PBMCs, taken at follow-up. These receptors were collected from a female donor with early-stage non-small cell lung cancer.

This clonotype was detected ten times or more. The rearrangement uses TRBV7-2 and TRBJ2-1; no definite D call. The germline gives CDR1 SGHTA, CDR2 FQGNSA. The CDR3 totals 12 residues. V was trimmed by 2 bases and J by 10 bases, leaving 9 bases between them. The CDR3 DNA reads as TGTGCCAGCAGCTTAACGTCGCGGGAGCAGTTCTTC. Translation: CASSLTSREQFF.

The table lists this clonotype with a few counts. The chain couples TRBV18 to TRBJ1-4; 7 bases fit TRBD1. The V segment lost 4 bases and the J segment 4 bases; nucleotides outside the gene matches: 0. The CDR3 is made up of 13 amino acids. In germline, CDR1 is KGHSH, CDR2 LQKENI. CDR3 region: CASSRDSNEKLFF. CDR3 DNA: TGTGCCAGCTCACGGGACAGTAATGAAAAACTGTTTTTT.

This clonotype was seen at least ten times. The V call is TRBV30, the J call TRBJ2-5, with D perhaps TRBD1 or TRBD2 (5 bases each). CDR1 and CDR2 (germline): GTSNPN, SVGIG (reference sequence). This CDR3 is 16 amino acids long. The V gene lost 0 bases and the J gene lost 0 bases, with 14 bases spanning the gap. DNA of the CDR3: TGTGCCTGGAGTGTTTTTATCGGGGACGACCAAGAGACCCAGTACTTC. It encodes CAWSVFIGDDQETQYF.

V usage is TRBV20-1 and J usage is TRBJ2-2, with 7 bases aligning to TRBD2. V lost 3 bases, J lost 3 bases, and 10 bases stayed unmatched. The CDR3 is made up of 16 amino acids. Germline V gives CDR1 DFQATT, CDR2 SNEGSKA (reference sequence). The CDR3 bases are TGCAGTGCTAGTTCCCCTAGCGGTGGATACACCGGGGAGCTGTTTTTT. Protein product: CSASSPSGGYTGELFF.

The V and J genes are TRBV28 and TRBJ2-3, with TRBD2 matching over 8 bases. Germline values: CDR1 MDHEN, CDR2 SYDVKM. The CDR3 length is 15 residues. V shed 4 bases, J shed 6 bases, and the junction held 9 bases outside the gene matches. The CDR3: CASSSPGTRGDTQYF. CDR3 in DNA: TGTGCCAGCAGTTCCCCCGGGACTAGGGGTGATACGCAGTATTTT. Supplemented by reference TRBV28 and TRBJ2-3, the full variable domain reads DVKVTQSSRYLVKRTGEKVFLECVQDMDHENMFWYRQDPGLGLRLIYFSYDVKMKEKGDIPEGYSVSREKKERFSLILESASTNQTSMYLCASSSPGTRGDTQYFGPGTRLTVL.

The sample holds many counts of this clonotype. The chain couples TRBV12-3 or TRBV12-4 to TRBJ1-5, with D maybe TRBD1 (5 bases). Trimming stripped 6 bases from V and 3 bases from J, with 15 bases between. This CDR3 has 15 residues. The CDR3 region is CASSPAGRDNQPQHF. DNA for the CDR3: TGTGCCAGCAGCCCCGCCGGCAGGGACAATCAGCCCCAGCATTTT.

This clonotype occurred many times. The V and J genes are TRBV7-9 and TRBJ1-1; perhaps TRBD1 as D (6 bases). This CDR3 has 14 residues. Germline V gene lookup returns CDR1 SEHNR and CDR2 FQNEAQ (reference sequence). Trimming stripped 0 bases from V and 4 bases from J, with 9 bases between. The CDR3 region has the DNA TGTGCCAGCAGCTTAGCGACAGGATTCACTGAAGCTTTCTTT. This translates into CASSLATGFTEAFF.

This clonotype was recorded a few times. The chain recombines TRBV11-2 with TRBJ2-7, with 7 bases aligning to TRBD1. CDR1 SGHAT and CDR2 FQNNGV come from the germline V gene. The CDR3 is 15 residues long. Unmatched junction bases numbered 9, after V lost 3 bases and J lost 4 bases. CDR3 loop: CASSFVDRAVYEQYF. The CDR3 DNA sequence: TGTGCCAGCAGCTTTGTCGACAGGGCGGTTTACGAGCAGTACTTC.

For the CDR3, the DNA is TGTGCCAGCAGCTTAATGGCTAGCGGGGGAGGCACAGATACGCAGTATTTT. Translation: CASSLMASGGGTDTQYF. The rearrangement uses TRBV7-3 and TRBJ2-3; 10 positions agree with TRBD2. Trimming removed 1 base from V and 1 base from J; junction bases left unmatched: 5. This CDR3 region has 17 residues. Germline CDR1 and CDR2: SGHTA and FQGTGA.

In its sample, this clonotype was seen a few times. V is TRBV10-3 and J is TRBJ2-1, with D maybe TRBD2 (6 bases). The CDR3 extends over 14 amino acids. Germline-derived CDR1 and CDR2 are ENHRY and SYGVKD. Trimming shortened V by 6 bases and J by 7 bases, and 16 bases separated the two germline ends. This CDR3 reads CAIRSTGATNEQFF. For the CDR3, the DNA is TGTGCCATCAGGAGTACGGGAGCGACGAATGAGCAGTTCTTC.

This clonotype showed up just a few times. This chain links TRBV4-1 with TRBJ1-2; D is unresolved. The CDR3 is made up of 15 amino acids. Trimming left V 0 bases short and J 0 bases short, with 8 bases between. Germline V gene lookup returns CDR1 MGHRA and CDR2 YSYEKL. The CDR3: CASSQEGLSNYGYTF. In DNA, the CDR3 is TGCGCCAGCAGCCAAGAAGGGTTATCTAACTATGGCTACACCTTC.

The chain employs TRBV21-1 and TRBJ1-4. TRBV21-1 is deemed a pseudogene. CDR3 length: 12 residues. For the CDR3, the DNA is TGTGCCAGCAGCAGATCGGATGAAAAACTGTTTTTT. This gives the protein CASSRSDEKLFF.

Many counts were recorded for this clonotype. This chain joins TRBV4-2 and TRBJ2-4; D is possibly TRBD1 or TRBD2 (7 bases each). The germline CDR1 and CDR2 sequences are LGHNA and YNFKEQ. Trimming cost V 0 bases and J 8 bases, with 14 bases left between them. The CDR3 contains 15 residues. CDR3 amino acids: CASSQEGRGRDIQYF. CDR3 coding DNA: TGTGCCAGCAGCCAAGAGGGGAGGGGGCGAGACATTCAGTACTTC.

CDR3 sequence: CASSLFQDRGLYEQYV. CDR3 coding DNA: TGTGCCAGCAGCTTATTCCAGGACAGGGGTCTCTACGAGCAGTACGTC. The genes are TRBV5-6 and TRBJ2-7, with 9 bases fitting TRBD1. J gave up 3 bases and V 2 bases, and 9 bases lay outside the gene matches. There are 16 residues in the CDR3. Germline V gene data show CDR1 as SGHDT and CDR2 as YYEEEE.

This clonotype was counted ten times or more. This sequence joins TRBV6-6 and TRBJ1-5, with 8 bases that match TRBD1. Germline assignment: CDR1 MNHNY and CDR2 SVGAGI (reference sequence). This CDR3 has 17 residues. Trimming at V came to 5 bases and at J to 1 base, leaving 10 bases not matched to a gene. The CDR3 DNA follows: TGTGCCAGCAGTGACTATGGACAGGGAGGAAGCAATCAGCCCCAGCATTTT. It specifies CASSDYGQGGSNQPQHF.

This clonotype was recorded a few times. The chain employs TRBV15 and TRBJ2-7, with D unresolved. This CDR3 region has 12 residues. V was clipped by 0 bases and J by 6 bases, with 6 bases between them. Germline assignment: CDR1 LNHNV and CDR2 YYDKDF (reference sequence). For the CDR3, the DNA is TGTGCCACCAGCAGAGATCGGCTCGAGCAGTACTTC. Translating gives CATSRDRLEQYF.

This clonotype was seen at least ten times. This chain joins TRBV28 and TRBJ2-7; D is undetermined. V lost 8 bases and J 4 bases, leaving 9 bases between the germline ends. Per germline, CDR1 MDHEN and CDR2 SYDVKM. The CDR3 runs 11 residues. The CDR3 spells CASSQPYEQYF. Written as DNA, the CDR3 is TGTGCCAGCTCGCAGCCGTACGAGCAGTACTTC. Combining the CDR3 with reference TRBV28 and TRBJ2-7 gives the whole variable domain DVKVTQSSRYLVKRTGEKVFLECVQDMDHENMFWYRQDPGLGLRLIYFSYDVKMKEKGDIPEGYSVSREKKERFSLILESASTNQTSMYLCASSQPYEQYFGPGTRLTVT.

The chain uses TRBV5-1 and TRBJ2-5, with 7 bases matching TRBD2. The germline V gene encodes CDR1 SGHRS and CDR2 YFSETQ. Trimming cost V 1 base and J 3 bases; bases outside gene matches: 6. The CDR3 spans 15 residues. The CDR3 loop is CASSLTSVYEETQYF. In DNA form, the CDR3 reads TGCGCCAGCAGCTTGACTAGCGTATACGAAGAGACCCAGTACTTC.

This clonotype was seen only a few times. The chain links TRBV4-3 to TRBJ1-2, with D unresolved. Per the germline V gene, CDR1 is LGHNA and CDR2 is YSLEER. CDR3 length: 16 amino acids. Trimming pared 0 bases from V and 3 bases from J, leaving 14 bases between. The CDR3 is CASSQDPGSGYYGYTF. The CDR3 bases are TGCGCCAGCAGCCAAGATCCGGGGTCGGGCTACTATGGCTACACCTTC.

This rearrangement joins TRBV25-1 to TRBJ1-6, with TRBD1 as a possible D gene (5 bases). Germline-derived CDR1 and CDR2 are MGHDK and SYGVNS. This CDR3 region has 16 residues. The germline V and J ends were trimmed by 1 base and 7 bases, with 14 bases remaining between them. CDR3 sequence: CASSELGPVANSPLHF. CDR3 DNA sequence: TGTGCCAGCAGTGAATTGGGGCCGGTTGCGAATTCACCCCTCCACTTT.

The chain carries TRBV20-1 and TRBJ2-7; D call uncertain. V lost 0 bases and J lost 4, with 16 bases in between. The CDR3 is made up of 15 amino acids. Germline loops: CDR1 DFQATT, CDR2 SNEGSKA (reference sequence). CDR3 loop: CSARDDLSTLYEQYF. In DNA, the CDR3 is TGCAGTGCTAGAGATGATCTCTCTACCTTATACGAGCAGTACTTC.

This clonotype occurred a few times. This chain links TRBV27 with TRBJ1-6; TRBD1 matches 9 bases. This CDR3 has 15 residues. Germline V gene lookup returns CDR1 MNHEY and CDR2 SMNVEV (reference sequence). The V gene end was trimmed by 6 bases and the J gene end by 10 bases; junction bases not matched to a gene: 10. This CDR3 reads CASRSPGTGHSPLHF. The CDR3 DNA follows: TGTGCCAGCAGAAGCCCCGGGACAGGGCACTCACCCCTCCACTTT.

A few counts support this clonotype. The V gene is TRBV7-2, the J gene TRBJ2-7; 7 bases are a match to TRBD2. Trimming cost V 1 base and J 0 bases; bases outside gene matches: 3. There are 15 residues in the CDR3. CDR1 is SGHTA, CDR2 FQGNSA, per germline. The CDR3 bases are TGTGCCAGCAGCTTAGGTAGCGGGTTCTCCTACGAGCAGTACTTC. This sequence encodes CASSLGSGFSYEQYF.

This clonotype was counted between two and nine times. The chain employs TRBV9 and TRBJ2-7; no definite D call. Germline loops: CDR1 SGDLS, CDR2 YYNGEE. The CDR3 has 14 residues. The V end was cut by 0 bases, the J end by 0 bases, with 7 bases between. The CDR3 loop is CASSVALDSYEQYF. CDR3 bases: TGTGCCAGCAGCGTAGCGCTAGACTCCTACGAGCAGTACTTC. Using reference TRBV9 and TRBJ2-7 for the parts outside the CDR3, the full variable domain is DSGVTQTPKHLITATGQRVTLRCSPRSGDLSVYWYQQSLDQGLQFLIQYYNGEERAKGNILERFSAQQFPDLHSELNLSSLELGDSALYFCASSVALDSYEQYFGPGTRLTVT.

V and J are TRBV7-8 and TRBJ2-1, with a possible D match to TRBD2 (5 bases). The CDR3 consists of 14 residues. CDR1 is SGHVS, CDR2 FQNEAQ, per germline. V was trimmed by 4 bases and J by 5 bases, leaving 12 bases between them. The CDR3: CASSSRWGDNEQFF. In DNA, the CDR3 is TGTGCCAGCAGCTCTCGGTGGGGAGACAATGAGCAGTTCTTC.

This clonotype turned up a few times. J is TRBJ2-2 and V is TRBV11-3; 10 bases agree with TRBD2. Unmatched junction bases numbered 2, after V lost 6 bases and J lost 4 bases. The CDR3 is 14 residues long. Germline assignment: CDR1 SGHNT and CDR2 YENEEA. This CDR3 is CASRGLASTGELFF. The CDR3 DNA follows: TGTGCCAGCAGGGGACTAGCGAGCACCGGGGAGCTGTTTTTT. The full variable domain, in which reference TRBV11-3 and TRBJ2-2 provide the parts outside the CDR3, is EAGVVQSPRYKIIEKKQPVAFWCNPISGHNTLYWYLQNLGQGPELLIRYENEEAVDDSQLPKDRFSAERLKGVDSTLKIQPAELGDSAVYLCASRGLASTGELFFGEGSRLTVL.

This clonotype was counted at least ten times. This sequence joins TRBV24-1 and TRBJ2-1, with D uncertain. There are 13 residues in the CDR3. The germline V and J ends were trimmed by 9 bases and 5 bases, with 13 bases remaining between them. CDR1 and CDR2 (germline): KGHDR, SFDVKD. Written as DNA, the CDR3 is TGTGCCACCGGTCAGACTTGGGACAATGAGCAGTTCTTC. Protein: CATGQTWDNEQFF.

This clonotype has just a few counts. This sequence joins TRBV5-1 and TRBJ1-1; TRBD1 aligns across 7 bases. This CDR3 is 14 amino acids long. Germline trimming cut 7 bases from V and 1 base from J; bases unmatched to any gene: 7. The germline V gene has CDR1 SGHRS and CDR2 YFSETQ. The DNA of the CDR3 is TGCGCCAGCCGTAGCGGGACAGAGAACACTGAAGCTTTCTTT. This codes for CASRSGTENTEAFF.

This sequence joins TRBV27 and TRBJ2-4; D is perhaps TRBD1 (5 bases). Germline V gives CDR1 MNHEY, CDR2 SMNVEV (reference sequence). The CDR3 extends over 15 amino acids. The V end was cut by 5 bases, the J end by 5 bases, with 16 bases between. The CDR3 nucleotides read TGTGCCAGCAGTCCCTCCCCAGGGATTCAAAACATTCAGTACTTC. Translated, it gives CASSPSPGIQNIQYF.

This clonotype was seen many times. The chain employs TRBV29-1 and TRBJ2-5, with 7 bases that match TRBD2. V lost 3 bases and J lost 2; bases outside the gene matches: 6. This CDR3 comprises 14 residues. CDR1 is SQVTM and CDR2 is ANQGSEA in the germline V gene. For the CDR3, the DNA is TGCAGCGTTGAGGACTGGGGGGGACAAGAGACCCAGTACTTC. Its protein product is CSVEDWGGQETQYF. Variable domain in full (rest from reference TRBV29-1 and TRBJ2-5): SAVISQKPSRDICQRGTSLTIQCQVDSQVTMMFWYRQQPGQSLTLIATANQGSEATYESGFVIDKFPISRPNLTFSTLTVSNMSPEDSSIYLCSVEDWGGQETQYFGPGTRLLVL.